The 28 T cell receptor beta chains listed next were all sequenced from one sample in a study of cytomegalovirus exposure and HLA in healthy donors. The PCR contained 60 Vbeta and 13 Jbeta primers. Libraries were prepared by immunoSEQ multiplex PCR; TCRdb keeps only in-frame clonotypes and omits some of them. The sample has about 200,000 clones; almost 80% are singletons. Sample: PBMCs. These TCRs come from a male donor in good health and CMV-seronegative.

This clone was detected a few times. This chain links TRBV5-1 with TRBJ2-5; D is undetermined. The CDR3 sequence is 14 residues long. CDR1 and CDR2 from the germline V gene are SGHRS and YFSETQ. Trimming stripped 3 bases from V and 2 bases from J, with 11 bases between. The CDR3 DNA is TGCGCCAGCAGCTACCAGGCGCAACAAGAGACCCAGTACTTC. Amino acids: CASSYQAQQETQYF. The whole variable domain, remainder taken from reference TRBV5-1 and TRBJ2-5, is KAGVTQTPRYLIKTRGQQVTLSCSPISGHRSVSWYQQTPGQGLQFLFEYFSETQRNKGNFPGRFSGRQFSNSRSEMNVSTLELGDSALYLCASSYQAQQETQYFGPGTRLLVL.

The chain couples TRBV2 to TRBJ1-2; 9 nucleotides line up with TRBD1. J gave up 4 bases and V 6 bases, and 9 bases lay outside the gene matches. Germline CDR1 and CDR2: SNHLY and FYNNEI. This CDR3 region has 15 residues. CDR3 nucleotide sequence: TGTGCCAGCAGGCTACAGGGACAGGGCCTCTATGGCTACACCTTC. Its translation: CASRLQGQGLYGYTF.

The V gene is TRBV27, the J gene TRBJ1-1; weak D call: TRBD1 (5 bases). Trimming removed 2 bases at V and 5 bases at J, with 12 bases between. This CDR3 comprises 14 residues. Looked up from germline, CDR1 is MNHEY and CDR2 is SMNVEV (reference sequence). The CDR3 loop reads CASSLLGRVTEAFF. As DNA, the CDR3 is TGTGCCAGCAGTTTACTAGGCAGGGTAACTGAAGCTTTCTTT.

The V and J genes are TRBV19 and TRBJ2-2; TRBD2 matches 9 bases. The V segment lost 1 base and the J segment 3 bases; nucleotides outside the gene matches: 6. CDR3 size: 17 residues. Looked up from germline, CDR1 is LNHDA and CDR2 is SQIVND (reference sequence). The CDR3, as DNA: TGTGCCAGTAGTATAGGTAGCGGGAGAATCGACACCGGGGAGCTGTTTTTT. The encoded protein is CASSIGSGRIDTGELFF. Based on the CDR3 plus reference TRBV19 and TRBJ2-2, the full variable domain is DGGITQSPKYLFRKEGQNVTLSCEQNLNHDAMYWYRQDPGQGLRLIYYSQIVNDFQKGDIAEGYSVSREKKESFPLTVTSAQKNPTAFYLCASSIGSGRIDTGELFFGEGSRLTVL.

The chain recombines TRBV10-1 with TRBJ2-1; 8 bases are a match to TRBD2. This CDR3 comprises 15 residues. Germline V lookup: CDR1 WNHNN, CDR2 SYGVQD (reference sequence). J lost 7 bases, V lost 0 bases, and 5 bases had no gene match. The CDR3 spells CASSESGTSKNEQFF. The DNA of the CDR3 is TGCGCCAGCAGTGAGTCGGGGACTAGTAAGAATGAGCAGTTCTTC.

CDR3 bases: TGTGCCAGTAATCCCTACAGGGAAAGCGAGCAGTTCTTC. This translates into CASNPYRESEQFF. The chain links TRBV19 to TRBJ2-1; a possible D gene is TRBD1 (6 bases). In germline, CDR1 is LNHDA, CDR2 SQIVND (reference sequence). The CDR3 consists of 13 residues. Trimming stripped 7 bases from V and 10 bases from J, with 17 bases between.

The CDR3 loop is CASSLLSSSGNTIYF. The CDR3 DNA is TGTGCCAGCAGCTTGCTGTCTAGCTCTGGAAACACCATATATTTT. The rearrangement uses TRBV5-6 and TRBJ1-3; D gene uncertain. Trimming stripped 1 base from V and 0 bases from J, with 8 bases between. This CDR3 is built from 15 residues. Germline CDR1 is SGHDT and CDR2 is YYEEEE.

V and J are TRBV5-1 and TRBJ2-1, with 10 bases fitting TRBD2. Per germline, CDR1 SGHRS and CDR2 YFSETQ. This CDR3 has 18 residues. The trim removed 0 bases at V and 8 bases at J, leaving 14 bases unmatched. The CDR3 DNA sequence: TGCGCCAGCAGCTTGGCCCATCGCCTAGCGGGAGTGGTGGATGAGCAGTTCTTC. It specifies CASSLAHRLAGVVDEQFF.

J is TRBJ2-7 and V is TRBV6-1, with 7 bases fitting TRBD1. Germline trimming cut 4 bases from V and 8 bases from J; bases unmatched to any gene: 14. Germline values: CDR1 MNHNS, CDR2 SASEGT. The CDR3 runs to 15 residues. In DNA, the CDR3 is TGTGCCAGCAGTGCCTCCGGGACAGCCTCAAGGCAGCAGTACTTC. It encodes CASSASGTASRQQYF.

The chain links TRBV27 to TRBJ2-1; no clear D gene. CDR3 size: 14 residues. Germline-derived CDR1 and CDR2 are MNHEY and SMNVEV (reference sequence). The V gene lost 4 bases and the J gene lost 0 bases, with 7 bases spanning the gap. The CDR3 DNA reads as TGTGCCAGCAGTTCGCGGATCTCCTACAATGAGCAGTTCTTC. Its protein is CASSSRISYNEQFF.

This chain uses TRBV5-6 with TRBJ1-1; D may be TRBD1 (6 bases). The CDR3 extends over 12 amino acids. CDR1 and CDR2 (germline): SGHDT, YYEEEE. Trimming took 5 bases from V and 6 from J, leaving 11 bases between them. CDR3 protein: CASSTGYSEAFF. The CDR3 nucleotides are TGTGCCAGCAGTACAGGGTATTCTGAAGCTTTCTTT. Based on the CDR3 plus reference TRBV5-6 and TRBJ1-1, the full variable domain is DAGVTQSPTHLIKTRGQQVTLRCSPKSGHDTVSWYQQALGQGPQFIFQYYEEEERQRGNFPDRFSGHQFPNYSSELNVNALLLGDSALYLCASSTGYSEAFFGQGTRLTVV.

The chain links TRBV11-2 to TRBJ2-3; TRBD1 agrees at 9 bases. CDR1 SGHAT and CDR2 FQNNGV come from the germline V gene. This CDR3 contains 16 residues. V trimming: 4 bases; J trimming: 2 bases; junction bases outside the gene matches: 7. The CDR3 nucleotides are TGTGCCAGCAGCTCGACGGACAGGGGCGTCACAGATACGCAGTATTTT. This sequence encodes CASSSTDRGVTDTQYF.

The J gene is TRBJ2-7, the V gene TRBV19; the match to TRBD1 covers 9 bases. The CDR3 length is 16 residues. Germline CDR1 reads LNHDA; CDR2 reads SQIVND (reference sequence). Losses at the gene ends were 4 bases for V and 2 bases for J; bases not matched to a gene: 9. The CDR3 coding sequence is TGTGCCAGTAGTAGGGACAGGGATCTCGAGGCCTACGAGCAGTACTTC. Protein: CASSRDRDLEAYEQYF.

The count of this clone is one. CDR3 in amino acids: CASSGGVGSEKLFF. The CDR3 nucleotides are TGTGCCAGCAGCGGAGGAGTGGGGAGTGAAAAACTGTTTTTT. The V call is TRBV9, the J call TRBJ1-4, with D unresolved. The germline V gene has CDR1 SGDLS and CDR2 YYNGEE. The CDR3 is made up of 14 amino acids. V lost 3 bases to trimming and J lost 7 bases, with 13 bases between them. Looking up the rest from reference TRBV9 and TRBJ1-4 gives the full variable domain: DSGVTQTPKHLITATGQRVTLRCSPRSGDLSVYWYQQSLDQGLQFLIQYYNGEERAKGNILERFSAQQFPDLHSELNLSSLELGDSALYFCASSGGVGSEKLFFGSGTQLSVL.

CDR3 DNA sequence: TGTGCCAGCAGCCCTGGGGACTACTCTAGCACAGATACGCAGTATTTT. As protein: CASSPGDYSSTDTQYF. The V gene is TRBV9, the J gene TRBJ2-3; TRBD2 matches 7 bases. Trimming removed 4 bases from V and 0 bases from J; junction bases left unmatched: 8. The CDR3 has 16 amino acids. Germline-derived CDR1 and CDR2 are SGDLS and YYNGEE.

V gene TRBV5-1 combines with J gene TRBJ1-4; weak D call: TRBD1 (5 bases). This CDR3 comprises 14 residues. The germline V and J ends were trimmed by 0 bases and 4 bases, with 7 bases remaining between them. Per germline, CDR1 SGHRS and CDR2 YFSETQ. The CDR3 loop reads CASSLVRGNEKLFF. The CDR3 DNA is TGCGCCAGCAGCTTGGTAAGGGGTAATGAAAAACTGTTTTTT.

The chain uses TRBV5-1 and TRBJ2-1, with 12 bases lining up with TRBD2. Germline V gives CDR1 SGHRS, CDR2 YFSETQ. This CDR3 is built from 14 residues. The V segment lost 4 bases and the J segment 11 bases; nucleotides outside the gene matches: 7. CDR3 protein: CASSAPSGRGKQFF. The CDR3 DNA reads as TGCGCCAGCAGCGCCCCTAGCGGGAGGGGGAAGCAGTTCTTC.

This chain connects TRBV11-1 to TRBJ2-1, with TRBD2 identical over 7 bases. The junction had 14 bases not matched to a gene; V was cut back by 5 bases and J by 7 bases. The CDR3 totals 16 residues. Germline V gene data show CDR1 as SGHAT and CDR2 as FQDESV (reference sequence). The CDR3 loop reads CASSVYSGYDQNEQFF. In DNA, the CDR3 is TGTGCCAGCAGCGTCTATAGCGGGTACGACCAGAATGAGCAGTTCTTC.

The rearrangement links TRBV5-4 to TRBJ2-1, with 9 positions matching TRBD2. The CDR3 spans 15 residues. The germline V gene encodes CDR1 SGHNT and CDR2 YYREEE (reference sequence). The V and J ends lost 1 base and 7 bases, in that order; junction bases with no gene match: 6. The CDR3 sequence: CASSLLAGVRNEQFF. For the CDR3, the DNA is TGTGCCAGCAGCTTGTTAGCGGGAGTGAGAAATGAGCAGTTCTTC.

The chain joins TRBV28 to TRBJ1-5, with D possibly TRBD1 on 5 matching bases. V lost 8 bases, J lost 7 bases, and 21 bases lay in between. Germline CDR1 MDHEN, CDR2 SYDVKM. The CDR3 extends over 15 amino acids. As DNA, the CDR3 is TGTGCCAGCGCTTTACCCGGGGGAGGGATGCAGCCCCAGCATTTT. This sequence encodes CASALPGGGMQPQHF. The whole variable domain, filled in from reference TRBV28 and TRBJ1-5, reads DVKVTQSSRYLVKRTGEKVFLECVQDMDHENMFWYRQDPGLGLRLIYFSYDVKMKEKGDIPEGYSVSREKKERFSLILESASTNQTSMYLCASALPGGGMQPQHFGDGTRLSIL.

CDR3 region: CASSQRKGEGAKNIQYF. The CDR3 DNA is TGTGCCAGCAGCCAAAGAAAGGGGGAGGGAGCCAAAAACATTCAGTACTTC. The chain carries TRBV14 and TRBJ2-4, with a tentative D call TRBD2 (7 bases). This CDR3 comprises 17 residues. Per germline, CDR1 SGHDN and CDR2 FVKESK. The V gene lost 2 bases and the J gene lost 0 bases, with 14 bases spanning the gap.

This clone appeared a single time. The V gene is TRBV4-1, the J gene TRBJ1-1; 10 nucleotides match TRBD1. The length of the CDR3 is 17 residues. The germline CDR1 and CDR2 sequences are MGHRA and YSYEKL. V lost 4 bases to trimming and J lost 5 bases; unmatched junction nucleotides: 13. The CDR3 loop reads CASSPTRDRGLGTEAFF. The CDR3 coding sequence is TGCGCCAGCAGCCCGACTAGGGACAGGGGATTGGGGACTGAAGCTTTCTTT.

The chain links TRBV28 to TRBJ1-1; D is perhaps TRBD1 (6 bases). The V gene's germline CDR1 is MDHEN and CDR2 SYDVKM. This CDR3 has 15 residues. V was pared by 2 bases and J by 0 bases, with 10 bases between. Here the CDR3 reads CASSLIQGMNTEAFF. The CDR3 DNA follows: TGTGCCAGCAGTTTAATCCAGGGGATGAACACTGAAGCTTTCTTT.

This chain joins TRBV27 and TRBJ2-5; the match to TRBD2 covers 11 bases. CDR3 length equals 20 residues. V trimming: 6 bases; J trimming: 1 base; junction bases outside the gene matches: 19. Germline V gene sequence: CDR1 MNHEY, CDR2 SMNVEV (reference sequence). The CDR3 nucleotides read TGTGCCAGCAGGCAGGGGACTAGCGGTTTGCTTGTAGGGACCCAAGAGACCCAGTACTTC. Translated: CASRQGTSGLLVGTQETQYF.

The rearrangement uses TRBV19 and TRBJ1-1, with D possibly matching TRBD1 (5 bases). This CDR3 has 14 amino acids. V dropped 7 bases and J dropped 1 base, with 13 bases sitting between them. Germline lookup yields CDR1 LNHDA and CDR2 SQIVND (reference sequence). The CDR3 is CASTVRQKNTEAFF. Here the CDR3 DNA reads TGTGCCAGTACCGTGCGACAGAAGAACACTGAAGCTTTCTTT.

The rearrangement joins TRBV19 to TRBJ1-4; the D gene is possibly TRBD1 (6 bases). Trimming pared 3 bases from V and 2 bases from J, leaving 13 bases between. This CDR3 has 16 amino acids. The germline V gene encodes CDR1 LNHDA and CDR2 SQIVND (reference sequence). In DNA, the CDR3 is TGTGCCAGTAGTATTGGGGGCTTGGTGACTAATGAAAAACTGTTTTTT. Translated: CASSIGGLVTNEKLFF. Full variable domain (outside the CDR3, taken from reference TRBV19 and TRBJ1-4): DGGITQSPKYLFRKEGQNVTLSCEQNLNHDAMYWYRQDPGQGLRLIYYSQIVNDFQKGDIAEGYSVSREKKESFPLTVTSAQKNPTAFYLCASSIGGLVTNEKLFFGSGTQLSVL.

CDR3 coding DNA: TGTGCCAGCAGCTTGACTAGCGGGGGCACCGGGGAGCTGTTTTTT. It specifies CASSLTSGGTGELFF. This chain uses TRBV5-6 with TRBJ2-2, with 11 bases lining up with TRBD2. The trim removed 1 base at V and 4 bases at J, leaving 0 bases unmatched. CDR3 length: 15 amino acids. Germline loops: CDR1 SGHDT, CDR2 YYEEEE. Full variable domain (remainder filled in from reference TRBV5-6 and TRBJ2-2): DAGVTQSPTHLIKTRGQQVTLRCSPKSGHDTVSWYQQALGQGPQFIFQYYEEEERQRGNFPDRFSGHQFPNYSSELNVNALLLGDSALYLCASSLTSGGTGELFFGEGSRLTVL.

This chain links TRBV27 with TRBJ1-2; D may be TRBD1 (5 bases). The CDR3 loop spans 14 amino acids. Germline values: CDR1 MNHEY, CDR2 SMNVEV (reference sequence). With 10 bases removed from V and 0 bases from J, the gap between germline ends came to 15 bases. The chain's CDR3 is CATRGSGPNYGYTF. The CDR3 bases are TGTGCCACACGGGGGTCTGGACCTAACTATGGCTACACCTTC.